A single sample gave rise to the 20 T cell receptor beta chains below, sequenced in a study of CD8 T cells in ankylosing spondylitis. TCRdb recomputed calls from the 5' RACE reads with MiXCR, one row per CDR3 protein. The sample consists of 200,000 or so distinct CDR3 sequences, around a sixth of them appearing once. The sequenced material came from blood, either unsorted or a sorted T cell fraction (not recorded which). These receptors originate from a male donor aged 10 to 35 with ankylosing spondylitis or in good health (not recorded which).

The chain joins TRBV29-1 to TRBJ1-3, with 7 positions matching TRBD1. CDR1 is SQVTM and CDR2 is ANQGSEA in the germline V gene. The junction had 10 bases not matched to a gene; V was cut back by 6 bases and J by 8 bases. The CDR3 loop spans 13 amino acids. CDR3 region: CSVAGTVDYTIYF. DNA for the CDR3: TGCAGCGTCGCCGGGACAGTGGATTACACCATATATTTT. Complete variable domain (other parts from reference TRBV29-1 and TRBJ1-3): SAVISQKPSRDICQRGTSLTIQCQVDSQVTMMFWYRQQPGQSLTLIATANQGSEATYESGFVIDKFPISRPNLTFSTLTVSNMSPEDSSIYLCSVAGTVDYTIYFGEGSWLTVV.

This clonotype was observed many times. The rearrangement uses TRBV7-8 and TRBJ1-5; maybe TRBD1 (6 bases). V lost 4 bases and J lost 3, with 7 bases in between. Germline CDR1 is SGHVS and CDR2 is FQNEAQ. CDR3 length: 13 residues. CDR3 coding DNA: TGTGCCAGCAGCTCAGGGGACAATCAGCCCCAGCATTTT. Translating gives CASSSGDNQPQHF. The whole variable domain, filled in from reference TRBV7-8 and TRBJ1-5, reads GAGVSQSPRYKVAKRGQDVALRCDPISGHVSLFWYQQALGQGPEFLTYFQNEAQLDKSGLPSDRFFAERPEGSVSTLKIQRTQQEDSAVYLCASSSGDNQPQHFGDGTRLSIL.

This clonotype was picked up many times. The CDR3 DNA reads as TGTGCCAGCAGTTTAACTAGCGGGAGTTACACCGGGGAGCTGTTTTTT. Protein product: CASSLTSGSYTGELFF. This chain links TRBV27 with TRBJ2-2; 11 bases line up with TRBD2. The CDR3 totals 16 residues. Germline V gives CDR1 MNHEY, CDR2 SMNVEV (reference sequence). J was trimmed by 3 bases and V by 2 bases; bases with no gene match: 2.

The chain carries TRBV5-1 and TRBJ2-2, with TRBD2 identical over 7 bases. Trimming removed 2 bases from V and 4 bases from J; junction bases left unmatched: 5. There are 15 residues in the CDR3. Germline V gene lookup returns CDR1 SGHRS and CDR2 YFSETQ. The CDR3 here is CASSFGLDGTGELFF. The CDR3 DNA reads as TGCGCCAGCAGCTTCGGACTAGACGGCACCGGGGAGCTGTTTTTT. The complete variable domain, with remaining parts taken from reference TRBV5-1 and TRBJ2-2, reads KAGVTQTPRYLIKTRGQQVTLSCSPISGHRSVSWYQQTPGQGLQFLFEYFSETQRNKGNFPGRFSGRQFSNSRSEMNVSTLELGDSALYLCASSFGLDGTGELFFGEGSRLTVL.

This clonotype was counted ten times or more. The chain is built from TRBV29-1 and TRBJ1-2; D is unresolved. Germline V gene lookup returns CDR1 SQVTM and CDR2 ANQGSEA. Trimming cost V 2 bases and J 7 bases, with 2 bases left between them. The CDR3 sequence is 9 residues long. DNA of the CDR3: TGCAGCGTTGAAACTGGCTACACCTTC. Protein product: CSVETGYTF. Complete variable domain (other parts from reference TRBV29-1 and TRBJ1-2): SAVISQKPSRDICQRGTSLTIQCQVDSQVTMMFWYRQQPGQSLTLIATANQGSEATYESGFVIDKFPISRPNLTFSTLTVSNMSPEDSSIYLCSVETGYTFGSGTRLTVV.

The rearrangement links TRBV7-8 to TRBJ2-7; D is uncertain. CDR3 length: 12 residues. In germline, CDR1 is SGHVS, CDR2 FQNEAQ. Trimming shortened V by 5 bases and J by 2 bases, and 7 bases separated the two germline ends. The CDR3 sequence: CASSTGTYEQYV. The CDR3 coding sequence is TGTGCCAGCAGCACGGGTACCTACGAGCAGTACGTC.

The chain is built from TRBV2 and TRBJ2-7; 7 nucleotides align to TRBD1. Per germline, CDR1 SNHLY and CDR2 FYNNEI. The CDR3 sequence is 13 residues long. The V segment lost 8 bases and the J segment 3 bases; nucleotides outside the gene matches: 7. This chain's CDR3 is CASGTVVFYEQYF. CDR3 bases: TGTGCCAGCGGGACAGTTGTTTTCTACGAGCAGTACTTC.

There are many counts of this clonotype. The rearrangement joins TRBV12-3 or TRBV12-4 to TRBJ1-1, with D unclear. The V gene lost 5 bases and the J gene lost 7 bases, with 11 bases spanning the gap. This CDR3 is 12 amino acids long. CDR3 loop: CASSPPGNEAFF. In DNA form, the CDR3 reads TGTGCCAGCAGTCCTCCCGGGAATGAAGCTTTCTTT.

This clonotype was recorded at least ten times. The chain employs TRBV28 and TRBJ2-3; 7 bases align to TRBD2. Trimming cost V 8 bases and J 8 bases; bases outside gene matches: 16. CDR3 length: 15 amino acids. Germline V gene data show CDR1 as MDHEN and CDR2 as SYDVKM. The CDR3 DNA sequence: TGTGCCAGCGCTAATCGGCTCGGCGGGAGAGCTACGCAGTATTTT. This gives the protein CASANRLGGRATQYF.

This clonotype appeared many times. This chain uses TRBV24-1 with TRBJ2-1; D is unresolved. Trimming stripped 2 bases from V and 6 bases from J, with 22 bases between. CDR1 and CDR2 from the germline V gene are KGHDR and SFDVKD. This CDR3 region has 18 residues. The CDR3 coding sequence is TGTGCCACCAGTGATTCTTTTATTGTAAGTGAACTACCCAATGAGCAGTTCTTC. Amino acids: CATSDSFIVSELPNEQFF.

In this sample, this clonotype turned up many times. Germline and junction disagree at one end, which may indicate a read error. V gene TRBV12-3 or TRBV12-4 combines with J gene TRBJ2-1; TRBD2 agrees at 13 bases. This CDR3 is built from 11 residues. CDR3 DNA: TGTGCCAGCAGTTCCGGGACTAGCGGGACCTTC. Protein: CASSSGTSGTF.

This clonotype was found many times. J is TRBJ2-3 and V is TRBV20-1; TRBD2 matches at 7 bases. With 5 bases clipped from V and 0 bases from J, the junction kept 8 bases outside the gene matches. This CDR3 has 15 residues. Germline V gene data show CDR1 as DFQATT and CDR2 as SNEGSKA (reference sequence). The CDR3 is CSAPRLAISTDTQYF. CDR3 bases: TGCAGTGCTCCGCGACTAGCTATCAGCACAGATACGCAGTATTTT.

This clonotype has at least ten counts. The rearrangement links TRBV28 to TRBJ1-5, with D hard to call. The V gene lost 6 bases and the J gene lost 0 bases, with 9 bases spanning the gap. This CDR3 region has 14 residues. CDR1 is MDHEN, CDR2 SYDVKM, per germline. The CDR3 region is CASSKGPSNQPQHF. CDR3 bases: TGTGCCAGCAGCAAAGGTCCTAGCAATCAGCCCCAGCATTTT.

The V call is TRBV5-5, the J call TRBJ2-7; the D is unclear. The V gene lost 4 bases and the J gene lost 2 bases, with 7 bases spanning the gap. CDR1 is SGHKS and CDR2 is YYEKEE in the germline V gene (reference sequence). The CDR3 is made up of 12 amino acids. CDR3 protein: CASSPSPYEQYF. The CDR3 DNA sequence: TGTGCCAGCAGCCCCAGTCCCTACGAGCAGTACTTC.

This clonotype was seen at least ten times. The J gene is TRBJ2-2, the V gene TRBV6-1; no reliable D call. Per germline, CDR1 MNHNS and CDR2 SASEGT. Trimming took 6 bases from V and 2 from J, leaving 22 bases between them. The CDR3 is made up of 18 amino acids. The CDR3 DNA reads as TGTGCCAGCAGCAGTGAAAAGGTGAACGCTGCCAACACCGGGGAGCTGTTTTTT. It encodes CASSSEKVNAANTGELFF.

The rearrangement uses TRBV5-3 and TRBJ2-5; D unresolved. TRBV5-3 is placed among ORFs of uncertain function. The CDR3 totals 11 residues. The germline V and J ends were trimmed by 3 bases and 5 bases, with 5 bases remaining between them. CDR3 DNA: TGTGCCAGAAGCTGGAAGGAGACCCAGTACTTC. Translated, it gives CARSWKETQYF.

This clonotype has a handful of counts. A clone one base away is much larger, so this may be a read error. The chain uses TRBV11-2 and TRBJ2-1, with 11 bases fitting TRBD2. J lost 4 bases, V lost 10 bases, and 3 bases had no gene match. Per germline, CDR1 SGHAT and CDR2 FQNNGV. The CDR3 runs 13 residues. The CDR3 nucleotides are TGTGCCACCGGGACTAGCGGTTACAATGAGCAGTTCTTC. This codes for CATGTSGYNEQFF.

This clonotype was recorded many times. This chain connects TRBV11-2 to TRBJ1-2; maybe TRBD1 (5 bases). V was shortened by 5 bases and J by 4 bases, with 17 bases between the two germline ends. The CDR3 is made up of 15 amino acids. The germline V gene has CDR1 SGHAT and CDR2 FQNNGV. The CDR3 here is CASSRGGGFGYGYTF. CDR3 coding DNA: TGTGCCAGCAGCCGCGGGGGGGGGTTTGGCTATGGCTACACCTTC.

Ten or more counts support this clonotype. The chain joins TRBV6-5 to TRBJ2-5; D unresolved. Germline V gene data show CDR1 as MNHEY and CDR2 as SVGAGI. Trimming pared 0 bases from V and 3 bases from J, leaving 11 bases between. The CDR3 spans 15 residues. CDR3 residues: CASSYSGSEKETQYF. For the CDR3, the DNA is TGTGCCAGCAGTTACTCGGGTTCAGAAAAAGAGACCCAGTACTTC.

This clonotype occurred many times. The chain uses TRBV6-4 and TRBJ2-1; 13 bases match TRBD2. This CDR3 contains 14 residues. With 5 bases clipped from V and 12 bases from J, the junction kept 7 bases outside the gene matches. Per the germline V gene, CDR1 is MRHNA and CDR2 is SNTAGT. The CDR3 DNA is TGTGCCAGCAGTCTTAGGACTAGCGGGAGCGCGCAGTTCTTC. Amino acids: CASSLRTSGSAQFF.